The 30 T cell receptor beta chains in this list originate from one sample, sequenced in a study of T cell responses to AZD1222 COVID-19 vaccine. The data were produced by immunoSEQ multiplex PCR, yet TCRdb's version contains in-frame clones alone and is incomplete. The repertoire holds tens of thousands of clones, with 92% as singletons. This sample comprised peripheral blood, obtained on day 0 of AZD1222 vaccination. All receptors derive from an adult in good health.

This chain joins TRBV3-1 (or the pseudogene TRBV3-2) and TRBJ2-7; no definite D call. The CDR3 spans 14 residues. Trimming took 4 bases from V and 1 from J, leaving 11 bases between them. Germline V gene lookup returns CDR1 LGHDT and CDR2 YNNKEL (reference sequence). CDR3 nucleotides: TGTGCCAGCAGCCCGACCTGGATATCCTACGAGCAGTACTTC. This codes for CASSPTWISYEQYF.

The CDR3 sequence is CATGVNTEAFF. The CDR3 DNA is TGTGCCACCGGGGTGAACACTGAAGCTTTCTTT. The J gene is TRBJ1-1, the V gene TRBV28; no clear D. The CDR3 extends over 11 amino acids. Trimming took off 10 bases at V and 0 bases at J, with 6 bases between the two ends. CDR1 MDHEN and CDR2 SYDVKM come from the germline V gene.

The V gene is TRBV4-2, the J gene TRBJ2-3; 10 bases agree with TRBD2. The CDR3 has 16 residues. The J segment lost 2 bases and the V segment lost 3 bases, leaving 5 bases of the junction unmatched. Looked up from germline, CDR1 is LGHNA and CDR2 is YNFKEQ. CDR3 loop: CASSQDLAGATDTQYF. In DNA form, the CDR3 reads TGTGCCAGCAGCCAGGATCTAGCGGGGGCCACAGATACGCAGTATTTT.

The chain recombines TRBV3-1 (or the pseudogene TRBV3-2) with TRBJ1-5, with no clear D. Germline CDR1 is LGHDT and CDR2 is YNNKEL (reference sequence). The CDR3 length is 16 residues. V gave up 3 bases and J gave up 0 bases, with 12 bases separating them. In nucleotides, the CDR3 is TGTGCCAGCAGCCATGACAAATCTTATAGCAATCAGCCCCAGCATTTT. This gives the protein CASSHDKSYSNQPQHF.

The V and J genes are TRBV7-9 and TRBJ2-1, with 7 bases aligning to TRBD1. The CDR3 runs to 15 residues. The J segment lost 6 bases and the V segment lost 1 base, leaving 6 bases of the junction unmatched. Germline V gene sequence: CDR1 SEHNR, CDR2 FQNEAQ (reference sequence). The DNA of the CDR3 is TGTGCCAGCAGCTTAGAGGGTGGGACAGTCAATGAGCAGTTCTTC. This encodes CASSLEGGTVNEQFF.

The chain is built from TRBV7-9 and TRBJ2-1; 9 nucleotides match TRBD2. Looked up from germline, CDR1 is SEHNR and CDR2 is FQNEAQ (reference sequence). CDR3 length: 15 residues. Trimming at V came to 4 bases and at J to 5 bases, leaving 6 bases not matched to a gene. This CDR3 reads CASSSRLAVNNEQFF. CDR3 nucleotide sequence: TGTGCCAGCAGCTCGAGACTAGCGGTTAACAATGAGCAGTTCTTC.

The chain is built from TRBV5-8 and TRBJ2-1, with 7 bases aligning to TRBD2. The CDR3 sequence is 15 residues long. Looked up from germline, CDR1 is SGHTS and CDR2 is YDEGEE. The V segment lost 5 bases and the J segment 9 bases; nucleotides outside the gene matches: 14. CDR3 sequence reads: CASRRSGWGRFEQFF. In DNA form, the CDR3 reads TGTGCCAGCAGACGTAGCGGGTGGGGTCGTTTTGAGCAGTTCTTC.

The CDR3 nucleotides are TGCGCCAGCAGGGGCTTGAGCTCCTACAATGAGCAGTTCTTC. Translated: CASRGLSSYNEQFF. This chain uses TRBV5-1 with TRBJ2-1, with D uncertain. The CDR3 covers 14 residues. V gave up 5 bases and J gave up 0 bases, with 9 bases separating them. The germline V gene has CDR1 SGHRS and CDR2 YFSETQ.

This chain joins TRBV4-1 and TRBJ2-5; D call uncertain. Germline assignment: CDR1 MGHRA and CDR2 YSYEKL. The V end was cut by 4 bases, the J end by 2 bases, with 14 bases between. CDR3 size: 15 residues. CDR3 sequence: CASSPRFGQQETQYF. In DNA form, the CDR3 reads TGCGCCAGCAGCCCTCGTTTCGGGCAGCAAGAGACCCAGTACTTC.

The rearrangement links TRBV25-1 to TRBJ2-3; TRBD2 aligns across 10 bases. V lost 9 bases and J lost 2; bases outside the gene matches: 5. The CDR3 is 14 residues long. Germline CDR1 MGHDK, CDR2 SYGVNS. The DNA for the CDR3 is TGTGCCAGTGAGGGGACTAGCGCCACAGATACGCAGTATTTT. Its translation: CASEGTSATDTQYF.

The chain is built from TRBV19 and TRBJ2-7; the match to TRBD2 covers 12 bases. The germline CDR1 and CDR2 sequences are LNHDA and SQIVND (reference sequence). The CDR3 consists of 14 residues. With 3 bases clipped from V and 7 bases from J, the junction kept 4 bases outside the gene matches. The CDR3, as DNA: TGTGCCAGTAGTATCTCCGGGACTAGCGGGGAGCAGTACTTC. It codes for CASSISGTSGEQYF.

This rearrangement joins TRBV29-1 to TRBJ1-5; tentative D call: TRBD1 (6 bases). Germline CDR1 SQVTM, CDR2 ANQGSEA. V shed 4 bases and J shed 0 bases, with 13 bases lying between them. The CDR3 spans 15 residues. The CDR3 coding sequence is TGCAGCGTTGCAGCCGGGACAAATAGCAATCAGCCCCAGCATTTT. As protein: CSVAAGTNSNQPQHF.

J is TRBJ2-4 and V is TRBV29-1, with 9 bases lining up with TRBD1. Germline assignment: CDR1 SQVTM and CDR2 ANQGSEA. With V trimmed by 6 bases and J by 8 bases, 11 bases remained unmatched. The CDR3 totals 14 residues. CDR3 amino acids: CSVAFLGQGDIQYF. For the CDR3, the DNA is TGCAGCGTGGCATTTCTGGGACAGGGTGACATTCAGTACTTC.

This rearrangement joins TRBV5-5 to TRBJ2-1, with D tentatively TRBD2 (5 bases). The CDR3 runs 15 residues. Trimming took off 4 bases at V and 1 base at J, with 12 bases between the two ends. The germline V gene has CDR1 SGHKS and CDR2 YYEKEE (reference sequence). This chain's CDR3 is CASSDIRESYNEQFF. The CDR3 coding sequence is TGTGCCAGCAGCGACATACGGGAATCCTACAATGAGCAGTTCTTC.

The rearrangement links TRBV9 to TRBJ2-3, with D perhaps matching TRBD2 (6 bases). Germline V gives CDR1 SGDLS, CDR2 YYNGEE. V was cut by 0 bases and J by 4 bases, with 9 bases left in between. The CDR3 sequence is 14 residues long. The CDR3 loop is CASSVEWGADTQYF. CDR3 DNA: TGTGCCAGCAGCGTAGAGTGGGGGGCAGATACGCAGTATTTT.

V usage is TRBV28 and J usage is TRBJ2-7; D remains unclear. The germline CDR1 and CDR2 sequences are MDHEN and SYDVKM. CDR3 length: 13 residues. Trimming cost V 1 base and J 5 bases, with 9 bases left between them. CDR3 coding DNA: TGTGCCAGCAGTTTATTAAGCTCGGACGAGCAGTACTTC. It codes for CASSLLSSDEQYF.

The rearrangement joins TRBV4-1 to TRBJ2-1; D might be TRBD1 or TRBD2, each matching 6 bases. This CDR3 region has 17 residues. Germline V gene data show CDR1 as MGHRA and CDR2 as YSYEKL. V was pared by 2 bases and J by 0 bases, with 14 bases between. CDR3: CASSQRGGRSSYNEQFF. CDR3 nucleotides: TGCGCCAGCAGCCAAAGAGGGGGGCGGAGCTCCTACAATGAGCAGTTCTTC.

The gene calls are TRBV3-1 (or the pseudogene TRBV3-2) and TRBJ1-1; no clear D gene. Trimming removed 4 bases at V and 6 bases at J, with 12 bases between. Germline CDR1 reads LGHDT; CDR2 reads YNNKEL (reference sequence). This CDR3 has 13 residues. The CDR3 protein is CASSPGWGAEAFF. The CDR3 coding sequence is TGTGCCAGCAGCCCCGGGTGGGGAGCTGAAGCTTTCTTT.

This clone was observed a single time. The V call is TRBV18, the J call TRBJ2-1; TRBD2 matches at 10 bases. Trimming took 2 bases from V and 7 from J; bases not matched to a gene: 5. Per germline, CDR1 KGHSH and CDR2 LQKENI. The CDR3 length is 15 residues. The CDR3 sequence is CASSPGTSGMNEQFF. In DNA form, the CDR3 reads TGTGCCAGCTCACCAGGAACTAGCGGGATGAATGAGCAGTTCTTC.

The rearrangement links TRBV7-9 to TRBJ2-7; D gene unclear. Deletions cut 2 bases from V and 10 bases from J, with 21 bases between. The CDR3 is 15 residues long. CDR1 and CDR2 from the germline V gene are SEHNR and FQNEAQ (reference sequence). CDR3 region: CASSLWADLLREQYF. In nucleotides, the CDR3 is TGTGCCAGCAGCTTATGGGCGGATCTCCTACGAGAACAGTACTTC.

The chain combines TRBV6-2 or TRBV6-3 with TRBJ2-1; 9 bases match TRBD2. CDR3 length: 16 residues. Losses at the gene ends were 5 bases for V and 3 bases for J; bases not matched to a gene: 8. Germline loops: CDR1 MNHEY, CDR2 SVGEGT. CDR3 sequence: CASSPGLAPNYNEQFF. In DNA, the CDR3 is TGTGCCAGCAGTCCCGGACTAGCGCCAAACTACAATGAGCAGTTCTTC.

The rearrangement uses TRBV5-1 and TRBJ1-5; a possible D gene is TRBD1 (5 bases). Germline lookup yields CDR1 SGHRS and CDR2 YFSETQ. The V gene lost 0 bases and the J gene lost 5 bases, with 12 bases spanning the gap. The CDR3 runs 15 residues. This CDR3 is CASSLEGRKDQPQHF. As DNA, the CDR3 is TGCGCCAGCAGCTTGGAGGGACGTAAGGATCAGCCCCAGCATTTT. Full variable domain (remainder filled in from reference TRBV5-1 and TRBJ1-5): KAGVTQTPRYLIKTRGQQVTLSCSPISGHRSVSWYQQTPGQGLQFLFEYFSETQRNKGNFPGRFSGRQFSNSRSEMNVSTLELGDSALYLCASSLEGRKDQPQHFGDGTRLSIL.

This clone is a singleton in its sample. DNA for the CDR3: TGTGCCATCAGTGACGGGGTTCTGTCACCCCTCCACTTT. Encoded protein: CAISDGVLSPLHF. The chain joins TRBV10-3 to TRBJ1-6; no firm D call. Looked up from germline, CDR1 is ENHRY and CDR2 is SYGVKD. The CDR3 loop spans 13 amino acids. Trimming shortened V by 3 bases and J by 10 bases, and 10 bases separated the two germline ends.

This rearrangement joins TRBV27 to TRBJ2-2; D unresolved. Germline V gene data show CDR1 as MNHEY and CDR2 as SMNVEV (reference sequence). The CDR3 is 13 residues long. V was pared by 8 bases and J by 0 bases, with 7 bases between. CDR3 loop: CASEDSNTGELFF. The CDR3 DNA reads as TGTGCCAGCGAAGACTCGAACACCGGGGAGCTGTTTTTT.

The V call is TRBV2, the J call TRBJ1-1, with D maybe TRBD1 (6 bases). Germline CDR1 and CDR2: SNHLY and FYNNEI. This CDR3 has 14 amino acids. V dropped 4 bases and J dropped 4 bases, with 13 bases sitting between them. The CDR3 spells CASSAGQWGTEAFF. The DNA for the CDR3 is TGTGCCAGCAGTGCCGGACAGTGGGGCACTGAAGCTTTCTTT.

The gene calls are TRBV29-1 and TRBJ2-1; weak D call: TRBD2 (5 bases). CDR3 size: 14 residues. Germline V gene lookup returns CDR1 SQVTM and CDR2 ANQGSEA. Trimming cost V 5 bases and J 5 bases, with 16 bases left between them. CDR3 residues: CSVSRGLEDNEQFF. In DNA form, the CDR3 reads TGCAGCGTTAGTCGGGGTTTAGAAGACAATGAGCAGTTCTTC.

V and J are TRBV28 and TRBJ1-5; D gene unclear. The ends were cut back, 4 bases at V and 9 bases at J, with 4 bases in the middle. CDR1 is MDHEN and CDR2 is SYDVKM in the germline V gene. CDR3 size: 10 residues. CDR3: CASSSGPQHF. DNA for the CDR3: TGTGCCAGCAGTTCCGGGCCCCAGCATTTT.

The chain couples TRBV24-1 to TRBJ2-3; D is possibly TRBD1 or TRBD2 (5 bases each). Germline CDR1 KGHDR, CDR2 SFDVKD. The CDR3 is 16 amino acids. The germline V and J ends were trimmed by 4 bases and 2 bases, with 15 bases remaining between them. The CDR3, as DNA: TGTGCCACCAGTGACCGGGACCCAAGCCCCACAGATACGCAGTATTTT. Residues: CATSDRDPSPTDTQYF.

The V call is TRBV27, the J call TRBJ1-4; 11 bases agree with TRBD1. V trimming: 3 bases; J trimming: 7 bases; junction bases outside the gene matches: 19. Germline CDR1 and CDR2: MNHEY and SMNVEV (reference sequence). The CDR3 sequence is 20 residues long. Here the CDR3 DNA reads TGTGCCAGCAGTTTCGCATCTACGGGACAGGGGGTTAAGTATGGTGAAAAACTGTTTTTT. Translated, it gives CASSFASTGQGVKYGEKLFF.

The J gene is TRBJ1-5, the V gene TRBV28; D is possibly TRBD1 (6 bases). There are 16 residues in the CDR3. Germline CDR1 MDHEN, CDR2 SYDVKM. Trimming took off 2 bases at V and 5 bases at J, with 16 bases between the two ends. The DNA for the CDR3 is TGTGCCAGCAGTTTAAGAGAGGGCAGGGGAGATCAGCCCCAGCATTTT. It encodes CASSLREGRGDQPQHF.